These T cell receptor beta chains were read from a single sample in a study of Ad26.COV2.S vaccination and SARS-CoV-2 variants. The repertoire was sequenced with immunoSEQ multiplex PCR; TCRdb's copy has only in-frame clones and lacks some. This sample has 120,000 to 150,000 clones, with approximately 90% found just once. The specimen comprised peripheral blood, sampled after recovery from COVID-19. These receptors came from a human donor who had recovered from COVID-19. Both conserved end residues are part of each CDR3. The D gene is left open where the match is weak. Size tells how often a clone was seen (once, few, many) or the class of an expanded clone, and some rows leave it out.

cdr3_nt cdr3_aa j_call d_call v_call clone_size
TGTGCCAGCAGCTTCCCGGGGGGCAATGAGCAGTTCTTC CASSFPGGNEQFF TRBJ2-1 TRBD2 TRBV11-2 .
TGTGCCAGCAGCTATGGGACAAATGAAGCTTTCTTT CASSYGTNEAFF TRBJ1-1 . TRBV5-4 .
TGTGCCAGCTCACCTGGACAGATTAGCAATCAGCCCCAGCATTTT CASSPGQISNQPQHF TRBJ1-5 . TRBV18 .
TGTGCCAGCAGCGTTGAGTCAGGGGCAGATACGCAGTATTTT CASSVESGADTQYF TRBJ2-3 . TRBV9 .
TGTGCCACCAGTGACTCTCCCGGGACAGGGTACCCTACCTATGGCTACACCTTC CATSDSPGTGYPTYGYTF TRBJ1-2 TRBD1 TRBV24-1 .
TGTGCCAGCGGAGACAGGGGGCCCTATAATTCACCCCTCCACTTT CASGDRGPYNSPLHF TRBJ1-6 TRBD1 TRBV27 .
TGTGCCAGCAGGATCACCCGCGGGGAATTAAGCTCTGGAAACACCATATATTTT CASRITRGELSSGNTIYF TRBJ1-3 . TRBV2 .
TGTGCCAGCAGTTCCCGACAGCCTAGCAATCAGCCCCAGCATTTT CASSSRQPSNQPQHF TRBJ1-5 . TRBV6-2/TRBV6-3 .
TGTGCCAGCAAAACCGAAGGGGCCCTTGGCTACACCTTC CASKTEGALGYTF TRBJ1-2 . TRBV2 .
TGTGCCAGCAGGATAAGGCCCCCCGGTCGACAGGGGTCCCTACGCGCCACAGATACGCAGTATTTT CASRIRPPGRQGSLRATDTQYF TRBJ2-3 TRBD1 TRBV2 once
TGTGCCAGCAGCGCCGACAGGGATTATGGCTACACCTTC CASSADRDYGYTF TRBJ1-2 TRBD1 TRBV3-1/TRBV3-2 few
TGTGCCAGCAGTCGGCAGGGAGGTGGCTACACCTTC CASSRQGGGYTF TRBJ1-2 . TRBV12-3/TRBV12-4 .
TGTGCCAGCAGGCAAGGGGGCGGTGGCAATCAGCCCCAGCATTTT CASRQGGGGNQPQHF TRBJ1-5 TRBD1 TRBV28 .
TGTGCCAGCAGCCAGGGGGTCGCTGGCTACACCTTC CASSQGVAGYTF TRBJ1-2 . TRBV3-1/TRBV3-2 .
TGTGCCAGCTCACCAGGGCCACGGGCAGATACGCAGTATTTT CASSPGPRADTQYF TRBJ2-3 . TRBV18 .
TGTGCCAGCAGCTTAGTACGGGGCACAGATACGCAGTATTTT CASSLVRGTDTQYF TRBJ2-3 . TRBV7-2 .
TGTGCCAGCAACCGGACAGGGTTAAAGGCCGGGGAGCTGTTTTTT CASNRTGLKAGELFF TRBJ2-2 TRBD1 TRBV6-4 .
TGTGCCAGCAGCGCAGGGACAACTAATGAAAAACTGTTTTTT CASSAGTTNEKLFF TRBJ1-4 . TRBV9 .
TGTGCCAGCAGTCAACAGGAAAAACTGTTTTTT CASSQQEKLFF TRBJ1-4 . TRBV28 .
TGTGCCAGCAGTGGGGAGTCAGGGAATCAGCCCCAGCATTTT CASSGESGNQPQHF TRBJ1-5 . TRBV2 .
TGCGCCAGTAGTTACGGGGTGTATCACAATGAGCAGTTCTTC CASSYGVYHNEQFF TRBJ2-1 . TRBV10-2 .
TGTGCCAGCAGCACCAGACAGGGAGAGCAGTACTTC CASSTRQGEQYF TRBJ2-7 TRBD1 TRBV11-2 .
TGTGCCAGCAGCCCCGGGACAGCTTCCTACGAGCAGTACTTC CASSPGTASYEQYF TRBJ2-7 TRBD1 TRBV6-5 .
TGTGCCAGCAGCGTGGGGGTAGCGGGCCCTCGGGAGCAGTTCTTC CASSVGVAGPREQFF TRBJ2-1 TRBD2 TRBV9 .
TGTGCCACCAGCAGAGATGGGACTATTAACAATGAGCAGTTCTTC CATSRDGTINNEQFF TRBJ2-1 TRBD2 TRBV15 .
TGCGCCAGCAGGCCGACTGTGACCGGGGAGCTGTTTTTT CASRPTVTGELFF TRBJ2-2 . TRBV10-2 .
TGCAGTGCTAACTCTGGAAACACCATATATTTT CSANSGNTIYF TRBJ1-3 . TRBV20-1 .
TGTGCCAGCAGTGACCCCACAGGGGGCGCGAGGGGCGGCTACACCTTC CASSDPTGGARGGYTF TRBJ1-2 TRBD1 TRBV25-1 .
TGTGCCAGCAGCAAGTGGGACAGGGTAGGGTATGACAATGAGCAGTTCTTC CASSKWDRVGYDNEQFF TRBJ2-1 TRBD1 TRBV7-9 .
TGTGCCAGCAGCCCCGCGACGACGGGAGGAAACACCATATATTTT CASSPATTGGNTIYF TRBJ1-3 . TRBV11-2 .
TGTGCCAGCAGTTTAGCCCCGACCGACCCTTTGTCGGGGACCTTC CASSLAPTDPLSGTF TRBJ1-2 . TRBV27 few
TGTGCCAGTAGTATGGACAGAGAGAACACCGGGGAGCTGTTTTTT CASSMDRENTGELFF TRBJ2-2 . TRBV19 .
TGTGCCAGCAGCTTAGGTGTGAGCTCTGGAAACACCATATATTTT CASSLGVSSGNTIYF TRBJ1-3 . TRBV7-2 .
TGTGCCAGCAGGAAGGGACAGGGTAGTTCGAACACTGAAGCTTTCTTT CASRKGQGSSNTEAFF TRBJ1-1 TRBD1 TRBV3-1/TRBV3-2 .
TGTGCCAGCAGCTTAGAAGCCGGGGGGGGAAAGCAGTTCTTC CASSLEAGGGKQFF TRBJ2-1 TRBD2 TRBV7-2 .
TGTGCTAGCAGCCCCGGACAGGGGGCTGGAAACACCATATATTTT CASSPGQGAGNTIYF TRBJ1-3 TRBD1 TRBV7-7 .
TGTGCCAGCAGCCAAACCGGGACAGGCCTCAAGCAGTACTTC CASSQTGTGLKQYF TRBJ2-7 TRBD1 TRBV5-5 many
TGCAGCGTTCGGGACAGCTACGAGCAGTACTTC CSVRDSYEQYF TRBJ2-7 TRBD1 TRBV29-1 .
TGTGCCAGCAGTGAAGGTGGTGGGAGGGATCAGCCCCAGCATTTT CASSEGGGRDQPQHF TRBJ1-5 . TRBV6-1 .
TGTGCCAGTAGGGACCGGACTAGCGGGGGCCATGAGCAGTTCTTC CASRDRTSGGHEQFF TRBJ2-1 TRBD2 TRBV19 .
TGTGCCACCAGCAGAGGTGGGAGGGACCCCTTTGGAAACACCATATATTTT CATSRGGRDPFGNTIYF TRBJ1-3 . TRBV15 .
TGTGCCAGCAGTGATTTATCAGGGGCCGGTTCACCCCTCCACTTT CASSDLSGAGSPLHF TRBJ1-6 . TRBV2 few
TGTGCCAGCAGCTTGGGACGGGGAAGGGAGCGAGCTTTCTTT CASSLGRGRERAFF TRBJ1-1 . TRBV28 .
TGTGCCAGCACCCCCCGGATGCGGGATGGCTACACCTTC CASTPRMRDGYTF TRBJ1-2 . TRBV12-3/TRBV12-4 .
TGTGCCAGCAGTCATTCCTACAATGAGCAGTTCTTC CASSHSYNEQFF TRBJ2-1 . TRBV5-8 .
TGTGCCAGCAGCCTAAGCTCCTATAATTCACCCCTCCACTTT CASSLSSYNSPLHF TRBJ1-6 . TRBV2 .
TGTGCCAGCAACAGTTTGTCTGTAGCAGATACGCAGTATTTT CASNSLSVADTQYF TRBJ2-3 . TRBV28 .
TGTGCCAGCAGCGTTGCGGGGGCCAGTGAGCAGTTCTTC CASSVAGASEQFF TRBJ2-1 . TRBV14 .
TGTGCCAGAAGCTTGAAGGGACAGGGGGCGGTCAACACCGGGGAGCTGTTTTTT CARSLKGQGAVNTGELFF TRBJ2-2 TRBD1 TRBV5-3 .
TGTGCCAGCACCGGGACAGCCTATGGCTACACCTTC CASTGTAYGYTF TRBJ1-2 TRBD1 TRBV9 .
TGTGCCAGTAGTATTTGGCAGGGAGGGAACGAGCAGTACTTC CASSIWQGGNEQYF TRBJ2-7 TRBD2 TRBV19 .
TGTGCCACCAACGTCGGGGGATCGACAGATACGCAGTATTTT CATNVGGSTDTQYF TRBJ2-3 . TRBV10-3 .
TGTGCCAGCACCCCGGGGTTGAGCAATCAGCCCCAGCATTTT CASTPGLSNQPQHF TRBJ1-5 . TRBV28 once
TGTGCCTTAGACACAGGCGGCAATGAAAAACTGTTTTTT CALDTGGNEKLFF TRBJ1-4 . TRBV30 few
TGCGCCAGCAGCCAAGTAGGTAGACCCGACTATGGCTACACCTTC CASSQVGRPDYGYTF TRBJ1-2 . TRBV4-3 once
TGTGCCAGCTGGGACAAATTCACAGATACGCAGTATTTT CASWDKFTDTQYF TRBJ2-3 . TRBV6-5 .
TGTGCCAGCAGTAGATCGGGGGGCCTATCCTACAATGAGCAGTTCTTC CASSRSGGLSYNEQFF TRBJ2-1 . TRBV27 .